What follows are 15 T cell receptor beta chains derived from one specimen sequenced in a study of cytomegalovirus exposure and HLA in healthy donors. PCR involved 60 Vbeta and 13 Jbeta primers. Here immunoSEQ multiplex PCR was the method, and the copy in TCRdb shows in-frame clones only, minus some. This table has roughly 140,000 clones, over 60% appearing once. Sequencing input: PBMCs. The receptors shown here come from a woman in her 30s in good health and CMV-seropositive.

This clone came up a few times. The chain employs TRBV14 and TRBJ2-5; 13 positions agree with TRBD2. The tail of the sequence fits TRBJ2-7 better, so the J call may be wrong. Germline CDR1 SGHDN, CDR2 FVKESK. CDR3 length equals 19 residues. CDR3 bases: TGTGCCAGCAGCCAATCCCCCCGGACTAGCGGGAGATGGTCCTACGAGCAGTACTTC. As protein: CASSQSPRTSGRWSYEQYF.

The chain is built from TRBV19 and TRBJ1-6; unclear D gene. The length of the CDR3 is 13 residues. Germline CDR1 LNHDA, CDR2 SQIVND (reference sequence). The V end was cut by 6 bases, the J end by 9 bases, with 12 bases between. The CDR3 DNA reads TGTGCCAGTAGGGAGATTGATTCTTCACCCCTCCACTTT. This codes for CASREIDSSPLHF.

This clone was observed a single time. The CDR3 coding sequence is TGCGCCAGCAGCCAAGATCGGGTAGGCGGGGGGCCCCAGCATTTT. It specifies CASSQDRVGGGPQHF. This chain uses TRBV4-1 with TRBJ1-5, with D tentatively TRBD1 (5 bases). The CDR3 is 15 residues long. V was clipped by 0 bases and J by 9 bases, with 15 bases between them. CDR1 is MGHRA, CDR2 YSYEKL, per germline.

The chain links TRBV7-8 to TRBJ2-7; TRBD1 matches at 10 bases. V was pared by 7 bases and J by 0 bases, with 12 bases of the junction left unmatched. Germline V lookup: CDR1 SGHVS, CDR2 FQNEAQ. The CDR3 has 17 residues. CDR3 nucleotide sequence: TGTGCCAGCATCAAGGACAGGGGGTTGTGGGGCTCCTACGAGCAGTACTTC. It translates to CASIKDRGLWGSYEQYF.

The J gene is TRBJ2-7, the V gene TRBV14; a weak D match, TRBD1 (5 bases). This CDR3 contains 16 residues. The germline V and J ends were trimmed by 2 bases and 3 bases, with 17 bases remaining between them. Germline V gene lookup returns CDR1 SGHDN and CDR2 FVKESK. DNA for the CDR3: TGTGCCAGCAGCCAACAGGGCCCTACTAATTACTACGAGCAGTACTTC. The encoded protein is CASSQQGPTNYYEQYF.

This clone was counted between two and nine times. The gene calls are TRBV7-9 and TRBJ1-2; D possibly corresponds to TRBD1 (6 bases). Trimming pared 4 bases from V and 8 bases from J, leaving 14 bases between. The CDR3 totals 13 residues. CDR1 is SEHNR, CDR2 FQNEAQ, per germline (reference sequence). The CDR3 loop is CASSSQGIDGYTF. The CDR3 nucleotides are TGTGCCAGCAGCTCACAGGGAATCGACGGCTACACCTTC.

V gene TRBV6-4 combines with J gene TRBJ2-5; tentative D call: TRBD1 (7 bases). V dropped 8 bases and J dropped 5 bases, with 30 bases sitting between them. The CDR3 extends over 18 amino acids. Germline V CDR1 and CDR2: MRHNA, SNTAGT. CDR3 loop: CASPTTGERASEKETQYF. For the CDR3, the DNA is TGTGCCAGCCCTACAACAGGGGAGCGGGCTAGCGAGAAGGAGACCCAGTACTTC.

This chain links TRBV7-6 with TRBJ2-3; 9 bases line up with TRBD2. V shed 3 bases, J shed 7 bases, and the junction held 8 bases outside the gene matches. This CDR3 contains 15 residues. Germline V gene sequence: CDR1 SGHVS, CDR2 FNYEAQ. CDR3 sequence (DNA): TGTGCCAGCAGCTTGAGAGCGGGGGGAGAATATACGCAGTATTTT. Its translation: CASSLRAGGEYTQYF.

As regards this clone: One end of the junction is discordant with germline, which a read error may explain. The genes are TRBV6-5 and TRBJ2-7; a possible D gene is TRBD1 (6 bases). The CDR3 loop spans 14 amino acids. Per germline, CDR1 MNHEY and CDR2 SVGAGI. CDR3 sequence: CTSSYTRLLRGRYF. The CDR3 bases are TGTACCAGCAGTTACACTCGCCTTCTGAGGGGGAGGTACTTC.

This clone was seen a single time. V gene TRBV5-4 combines with J gene TRBJ2-1; D might be TRBD2 (6 bases). The CDR3 has 15 amino acids. Trimming pared 4 bases from V and 4 bases from J, leaving 15 bases between. Germline V gene lookup returns CDR1 SGHNT and CDR2 YYREEE (reference sequence). This CDR3 is CASSTVLGGYNEQFF. The CDR3 DNA is TGTGCCAGCAGCACCGTATTGGGGGGTTACAATGAGCAGTTCTTC.

This clone has only one observation. The V gene is TRBV10-3, the J gene TRBJ2-7, with TRBD2 identical over 7 bases. The J segment lost 5 bases and the V segment lost 3 bases, leaving 19 bases of the junction unmatched. CDR1 and CDR2 (germline): ENHRY, SYGVKD. The CDR3 is 18 amino acids. In DNA form, the CDR3 reads TGTGCCATCAGTGATCCGGTTGGGTCCCAGCGGGGATTTCACGAGCAGTACTTC. It specifies CAISDPVGSQRGFHEQYF.

V gene TRBV6-1 combines with J gene TRBJ1-1; D is perhaps TRBD1 (5 bases). CDR1 is MNHNS and CDR2 is SASEGT in the germline V gene. The V end lost 5 bases, the J end lost 3 bases, and 13 bases lay between the germline ends. This CDR3 has 14 amino acids. The CDR3 nucleotides read TGTGCCAGCAGTTTAACAGGAGGGTACACTGAAGCTTTCTTT. This codes for CASSLTGGYTEAFF.

The gene calls are TRBV9 and TRBJ2-2; 11 bases align to TRBD2. V lost 0 bases to trimming and J lost 4 bases; unmatched junction nucleotides: 8. Germline assignment: CDR1 SGDLS and CDR2 YYNGEE. The CDR3 contains 18 residues. The CDR3 protein is CASSVGLAGSLGTGELFF. The CDR3 DNA sequence: TGTGCCAGCAGCGTAGGACTAGCGGGATCTTTAGGCACCGGGGAGCTGTTTTTT. The whole variable domain, filled in from reference TRBV9 and TRBJ2-2, reads DSGVTQTPKHLITATGQRVTLRCSPRSGDLSVYWYQQSLDQGLQFLIQYYNGEERAKGNILERFSAQQFPDLHSELNLSSLELGDSALYFCASSVGLAGSLGTGELFFGEGSRLTVL.

V and J are TRBV20-1 and TRBJ1-5, with a tentative D call TRBD1 (5 bases). This CDR3 is built from 10 residues. Germline loops: CDR1 DFQATT, CDR2 SNEGSKA (reference sequence). This chain's CDR3 is CRGGGQPQHF. CDR3 nucleotide sequence: TGCCGCGGGGGGGGTCAGCCCCAGCATTTT.

In nucleotides, the CDR3 is TGTGCCAGTAGTATGTCAGGGTTCTCCTACGAGCAGTACTTC. It specifies CASSMSGFSYEQYF. The genes are TRBV19 and TRBJ2-7; a possible D gene is TRBD1 (5 bases). The germline V gene has CDR1 LNHDA and CDR2 SQIVND (reference sequence). The V end was cut by 3 bases, the J end by 0 bases, with 9 bases between. The CDR3 sequence is 14 residues long.